This entry is about one TCR beta chain. Its target is unknown. The data originate from a study of cytomegalovirus exposure and HLA in healthy donors. Findings and limits, study-wide: TCR beta V segments were, for the most part, productive about 87% or about 30% of the time in an earlier analysis. Researchers had no immune exposure information except CMV serostatus available. Altogether, 150 or so TCR beta chains were recorded as cytomegalovirus-associated.

PCR was performed using 60 Vbeta and 13 Jbeta primers. The assay was immunoSEQ multiplex PCR, and TCRdb's table has in-frame clones only and misses some. The table has approximately 200,000 clones, roughly four fifths seen once. Trimming took off 6 bases at V and 4 bases at J, with 12 bases between the two ends. The germline CDR1 and CDR2 sequences are MNHEY and SMNVEV (reference sequence). The CDR3 is 13 residues long. What was sequenced was PBMCs. The V call is TRBV27, the J call TRBJ1-2; perhaps TRBD1 as D (6 bases). This clonotype originated in a girl aged 10 to 17 in good health and CMV-seronegative. The CDR3 loop is CASSLTGFYGYTF. The CDR3 DNA reads TGTGCCAGCAGCCTAACAGGGTTCTATGGCTACACCTTC.